This is a list of T cell receptor beta chains from one sample in a study of cytomegalovirus exposure and HLA in healthy donors. TCRdb keeps only in-frame clones here, not all; method: immunoSEQ multiplex PCR. Seen here are tens of thousands of clones, 95% to 98% observed once, and the top ten hold around 1.5%. Source material: PBMCs. All receptors come from a woman between 18 and 29 years old in good health and CMV-seropositive. The CDR3 runs from the conserved cysteine through the conserved F or W. Fields, in order: D gene, clone size, V gene, J gene, CDR3 DNA, CDR3 protein. D genes are given only for firm matches. The listing skips clone size in some rows; elsewhere it reads once, few, many or a size class.

D gene: -; clone size: -; V gene: TRBV19; J gene: TRBJ2-7; CDR3 DNA: TGTGCCACCCGGAGACGGCTCTACGAGCAGTACTTC; CDR3 protein: CATRRRLYEQYF
D gene: TRBD1; clone size: -; V gene: TRBV28; J gene: TRBJ1-5; CDR3 DNA: TGTGCCAGCAGTTCCGCAGGGGGATTTCAGCCCCAGCATTTT; CDR3 protein: CASSSAGGFQPQHF
D gene: -; clone size: -; V gene: TRBV7-2; J gene: TRBJ1-2; CDR3 DNA: TGTGCCAGCAGCTTAGCGTTCCGGGTTAGAGATGGCTACACCTTC; CDR3 protein: CASSLAFRVRDGYTF
D gene: TRBD2; clone size: -; V gene: TRBV30; J gene: TRBJ2-7; CDR3 DNA: TGTGCCGGGCTGCGGGAGTCATACGAGCAGTACTTC; CDR3 protein: CAGLRESYEQYF
D gene: TRBD1; clone size: few; V gene: TRBV28; J gene: TRBJ1-2; CDR3 DNA: TGTGCCAGCAGTACTTTAACCGGGACAGGGGGCGCATTGACCTTC; CDR3 protein: CASSTLTGTGGALTF
D gene: -; clone size: -; V gene: TRBV7-2; J gene: TRBJ2-3; CDR3 DNA: TGTGCCAGCAACCACCCGACGAGGGCTCCTAGCACAGATACGCAGTATTTT; CDR3 protein: CASNHPTRAPSTDTQYF
D gene: -; clone size: -; V gene: TRBV30; J gene: TRBJ2-2; CDR3 DNA: TGTGCCTGTCACCCCGTCGGGAACACCGGGGAGCTGTTTTTT; CDR3 protein: CACHPVGNTGELFF
D gene: -; clone size: -; V gene: TRBV5-6; J gene: TRBJ1-1; CDR3 DNA: TGTGCCAGCAGCTTGGGCCCGGTTACGAACACTGAAGCTTTCTTT; CDR3 protein: CASSLGPVTNTEAFF
D gene: -; clone size: -; V gene: TRBV14; J gene: TRBJ1-2; CDR3 DNA: TGTGCCAGCAGCCCCGGGAGGGACGGCTACACCTTC; CDR3 protein: CASSPGRDGYTF
D gene: TRBD2; clone size: -; V gene: TRBV2; J gene: TRBJ2-2; CDR3 DNA: TGTGCCAGCGGGAGGGAGGACACCGGGGAGCTGTTTTTT; CDR3 protein: CASGREDTGELFF
D gene: TRBD2; clone size: -; V gene: TRBV4-2; J gene: TRBJ2-2; CDR3 DNA: TGTGCCAGCAGCCATCCGGGACTAACTACCGGGGAGCTGTTTTTT; CDR3 protein: CASSHPGLTTGELFF
D gene: TRBD1; clone size: once; V gene: TRBV7-6; J gene: TRBJ2-7; CDR3 DNA: TGTGCCAGCAGCTTGACCCGGGGACAGGGGAGGCCCTACGAGCAGTACTTC; CDR3 protein: CASSLTRGQGRPYEQYF
D gene: -; clone size: -; V gene: TRBV19; J gene: TRBJ1-5; CDR3 DNA: TGTGCCAGTAGTCCCTGGGACACAGATCAGCCCCAGCATTTT; CDR3 protein: CASSPWDTDQPQHF
D gene: -; clone size: -; V gene: TRBV27; J gene: TRBJ1-4; CDR3 DNA: TGTGCCAGCAGTCCGCCGGGTAAAGGCGAAAAACTGTTTTTT; CDR3 protein: CASSPPGKGEKLFF
D gene: -; clone size: -; V gene: TRBV6-5; J gene: TRBJ2-7; CDR3 DNA: TGTGCCAGCAGTTGGGAACGGGGGTACTACGAGCAGTACTTC; CDR3 protein: CASSWERGYYEQYF
D gene: -; clone size: -; V gene: TRBV6-4; J gene: TRBJ1-1; CDR3 DNA: TGTGCCAGCAGGGAAACTCTAGGGAACACTGAAGCTTTCTTT; CDR3 protein: CASRETLGNTEAFF